A single sample gave rise to the 29 T cell receptor beta chains below, sequenced in a study of blood T cell repertoires in COVID-19. TCRdb keeps only in-frame clones here, not all; method: immunoSEQ multiplex PCR. Here the sample spans over 120,000 clones, around 87% being singletons. The sequenced sample consisted of peripheral blood. These receptors were taken from a woman aged 50 to 60 with active or convalescent COVID-19.

This clone showed up just once. The CDR3 sequence is CASSGTRGSETQYF. CDR3 bases: TGTGCCAGCAGCGGTACTAGGGGGAGCGAGACCCAGTACTTC. This chain connects TRBV9 to TRBJ2-5; a weak D match, TRBD1 (6 bases). Germline lookup yields CDR1 SGDLS and CDR2 YYNGEE. CDR3 length: 14 amino acids. Trimming removed 3 bases from V and 5 bases from J, with 14 bases in between.

The rearrangement links TRBV4-3 to TRBJ1-2; perhaps TRBD1 as D (6 bases). Germline CDR1 LGHNA, CDR2 YSLEER. The V and J ends lost 1 base and 8 bases respectively, with 17 bases between them. The CDR3 is made up of 15 amino acids. The CDR3 here is CASSQADRPRVGYTF. The DNA for the CDR3 is TGCGCCAGCAGCCAAGCCGACAGGCCCAGGGTAGGCTACACCTTC.

The chain joins TRBV5-4 to TRBJ2-5; 12 nucleotides line up with TRBD2. The CDR3 totals 14 residues. CDR1 is SGHNT and CDR2 is YYREEE in the germline V gene (reference sequence). J was trimmed by 10 bases and V by 0 bases; bases with no gene match: 4. This CDR3 is CASSLVPSGRGQYF. In DNA, the CDR3 is TGTGCCAGCAGCTTGGTACCTAGCGGGAGGGGCCAGTACTTC. Supplemented by reference TRBV5-4 and TRBJ2-5, the full variable domain reads ETGVTQSPTHLIKTRGQQVTLRCSSQSGHNTVSWYQQALGQGPQFIFQYYREEENGRGNFPPRFSGLQFPNYSSELNVNALELDDSALYLCASSLVPSGRGQYFGPGTRLLVL.

As regards this clone: Relative to the germline gene, one junction end is altered; a read error may explain this. The chain combines TRBV7-7 with TRBJ2-5, with TRBD1 matching 8 bases. There are 15 residues in the CDR3. CDR1 is SSHAT, CDR2 FNYEAQ, per germline (reference sequence). The DNA for the CDR3 is TGTGCTAGCAGCCCCCACAGGGGGTCGCCCGAGACCCAGTACTTC. It yields the protein CASSPHRGSPETQYF.

This chain joins TRBV5-5 and TRBJ1-5; D is undetermined. V lost 0 bases and J lost 2, with 9 bases in between. The CDR3 spans 15 residues. Germline V lookup: CDR1 SGHKS, CDR2 YYEKEE (reference sequence). DNA of the CDR3: TGTGCCAGCAGCTTGGCCGGGTCGGGCAATCAGCCCCAGCATTTT. As protein: CASSLAGSGNQPQHF.

The chain links TRBV28 to TRBJ1-3; 7 bases match TRBD1. The CDR3 length is 15 residues. Per the germline V gene, CDR1 is MDHEN and CDR2 is SYDVKM. V trimming: 2 bases; J trimming: 6 bases; junction bases outside the gene matches: 7. CDR3 DNA: TGTGCCAGCAGTTTAATCGCCAGGGGGGAAAACACCATATATTTT. This codes for CASSLIARGENTIYF.

There are a few counts of this clone. This sequence joins TRBV15 and TRBJ1-2, with 9 bases aligning to TRBD1. Germline V lookup: CDR1 LNHNV, CDR2 YYDKDF (reference sequence). The CDR3 totals 14 residues. V lost 4 bases, J lost 5 bases, and 5 bases stayed unmatched. For the CDR3, the DNA is TGTGCCACCAGCACGAGGACAGGGGCTTATGGCTACACCTTC. Its protein is CATSTRTGAYGYTF.

This chain joins TRBV6-4 and TRBJ1-2, with a tentative D call TRBD1 (6 bases). CDR1 and CDR2 (germline): MRHNA, SNTAGT. This CDR3 is 12 amino acids long. Trimming stripped 10 bases from V and 5 bases from J, with 14 bases between. The CDR3 DNA is TGTGCCACCAGAGACAGGACTTATGGCTACACCTTC. This codes for CATRDRTYGYTF.

The chain recombines TRBV30 with TRBJ2-1, with 10 bases fitting TRBD2. Germline V lookup: CDR1 GTSNPN, CDR2 SVGIG (reference sequence). The CDR3 totals 14 residues. V was pared by 4 bases and J by 7 bases, with 7 bases of the junction left unmatched. The CDR3 here is CAWMAGSGRNEQFF. DNA for the CDR3: TGTGCCTGGATGGCGGGTAGCGGGAGGAATGAGCAGTTCTTC.

The chain uses TRBV29-1 and TRBJ2-1, with TRBD2 identical over 7 bases. This CDR3 has 15 residues. Germline lookup yields CDR1 SQVTM and CDR2 ANQGSEA. V gave up 4 bases and J gave up 6 bases; unmatched junction bases: 12. The CDR3 loop reads CSVALAEGGSNEQFF. The CDR3 DNA reads as TGCAGCGTTGCCTTAGCGGAGGGAGGGAGCAATGAGCAGTTCTTC.

J is TRBJ2-2 and V is TRBV5-5; 8 nucleotides agree with TRBD1. V lost 4 bases, J lost 7 bases, and 15 bases stayed unmatched. Germline CDR1 SGHKS, CDR2 YYEKEE (reference sequence). The CDR3 sequence is 17 residues long. CDR3 DNA: TGTGCCAGCAGCGAAGCCAGGACAGGGTATGATTTCGGGGAGCTGTTTTTT. Translated, it gives CASSEARTGYDFGELFF.

V gene TRBV6-2 or TRBV6-3 combines with J gene TRBJ2-5; possibly TRBD2 for D (6 bases). V was pared by 6 bases and J by 9 bases, with 23 bases between. Germline lookup yields CDR1 MNHEY and CDR2 SVGEGT. There are 15 residues in the CDR3. CDR3 nucleotide sequence: TGTGCCAGCAGGCCTTCGGACTGGGCCGGGGAGGCCCAGTACTTC. This codes for CASRPSDWAGEAQYF.

The chain uses TRBV12-3 or TRBV12-4 and TRBJ1-2, with D possibly TRBD1 on 6 matching bases. This CDR3 has 13 amino acids. V was clipped by 2 bases and J by 8 bases, with 12 bases between them. CDR3 residues: CASSLRGLRGYTF. The CDR3 nucleotides read TGTGCCAGCAGTTTAAGGGGGTTGAGAGGCTACACCTTC.

The V call is TRBV7-2, the J call TRBJ1-6; D possibly corresponds to TRBD1 (5 bases). Germline CDR1 SGHTA, CDR2 FQGNSA. The CDR3 is made up of 15 amino acids. V gave up 5 bases and J gave up 3 bases, with 11 bases separating them. CDR3 sequence (DNA): TGTGCCAGCAGCCCAGGGTTCGACTATAATTCACCCCTCCACTTT. It yields the protein CASSPGFDYNSPLHF.

CDR3 in DNA: TGTGCCAGCACACCGGGGATAGGGTCTAGCACAGATACGCAGTATTTT. Translated: CASTPGIGSSTDTQYF. The chain uses TRBV2 and TRBJ2-3; D may be TRBD2 (5 bases). V gave up 7 bases and J gave up 0 bases, with 17 bases separating them. The CDR3 extends over 16 amino acids. Looked up from germline, CDR1 is SNHLY and CDR2 is FYNNEI.

V gene TRBV7-8 combines with J gene TRBJ1-2; D ambiguous. The CDR3 contains 14 residues. Deletions cut 7 bases from V and 4 bases from J, with 16 bases between. Germline CDR1 is SGHVS and CDR2 is FQNEAQ. The CDR3 is CASTFSVSLYGYTF. The CDR3 DNA sequence: TGTGCCAGCACCTTCTCTGTTTCCCTCTATGGCTACACCTTC.

The V and J genes are TRBV7-2 and TRBJ1-5; 8 bases match TRBD1. Germline values: CDR1 SGHTA, CDR2 FQGNSA. J lost 4 bases, V lost 3 bases, and 8 bases had no gene match. The CDR3 runs 16 residues. Here the CDR3 DNA reads TGTGCCAGCAGCTTGAAGGGACAGGCGGCAAATCAGCCCCAGCATTTT. It specifies CASSLKGQAANQPQHF. Looking up the rest from reference TRBV7-2 and TRBJ1-5 gives the full variable domain: GAGVSQSPSNKVTEKGKDVELRCDPISGHTALYWYRQSLGQGLEFLIYFQGNSAPDKSGLPSDRFSAERTGGSVSTLTIQRTQQEDSAVYLCASSLKGQAANQPQHFGDGTRLSIL.

This clone was seen a handful of times. This sequence joins TRBV15 and TRBJ2-3; D might be TRBD2 (6 bases). Germline V CDR1 and CDR2: LNHNV, YYDKDF (reference sequence). This CDR3 is built from 16 residues. V lost 1 base and J lost 0, with 11 bases in between. CDR3 nucleotides: TGTGCCACCAGCAGAGCGGGGAGGCGAAGCACAGATACGCAGTATTTT. This gives the protein CATSRAGRRSTDTQYF.

This sequence joins TRBV6-2 or TRBV6-3 and TRBJ2-7; unclear D gene. The CDR3 extends over 13 amino acids. Deletions cut 3 bases from V and 7 bases from J, with 13 bases between. CDR1 is MNHEY and CDR2 is SVGEGT in the germline V gene. The CDR3 region is CASSYQLAAEQYF. CDR3 DNA: TGTGCCAGCAGTTATCAGTTGGCAGCGGAGCAGTACTTC.

This clone was recorded once. This CDR3 reads CASSQGTGGADGYTF. In nucleotides, the CDR3 is TGTGCCAGCAGCCAAGGGACAGGGGGCGCGGATGGCTACACCTTC. The chain couples TRBV3-1 (or the pseudogene TRBV3-2) to TRBJ1-2, with TRBD1 matching over 11 bases. The germline V gene has CDR1 LGHDT and CDR2 YNNKEL (reference sequence). The CDR3 is 15 amino acids. The V and J ends lost 1 base and 6 bases, in that order; junction bases with no gene match: 4.

The genes are TRBV7-6 and TRBJ2-4, with 7 nucleotides matching TRBD1. The CDR3 runs 12 residues. In germline, CDR1 is SGHVS, CDR2 FNYEAQ. The ends lost 6 bases at V and 8 bases at J; junction bases unmatched: 4. CDR3 DNA sequence: TGTGCCAGCAGTAGGCAGGGGGACATTCAGTACTTC. Amino acids: CASSRQGDIQYF. Combining the CDR3 with reference TRBV7-6 and TRBJ2-4 gives the whole variable domain GAGVSQSPRYKVTKRGQDVALRCDPISGHVSLYWYRQALGQGPEFLTYFNYEAQQDKSGLPNDRFSAERPEGSISTLTIQRTEQRDSAMYRCASSRQGDIQYFGAGTRLSVL.

This clone was observed a single time. V and J are TRBV11-3 and TRBJ2-2, with D perhaps matching TRBD2 (5 bases). CDR3 size: 14 residues. The V and J ends lost 2 bases and 11 bases respectively, with 15 bases between them. CDR1 SGHNT and CDR2 YENEEA come from the germline V gene. CDR3 nucleotide sequence: TGTGCCAGCAGCTTATTGGGTGAGGGCGGAGAGCTGTTTTTT. The encoded protein is CASSLLGEGGELFF.

This clone was observed a single time. The rearrangement links TRBV6-5 to TRBJ2-1; tentatively, D is TRBD1 (6 bases). This CDR3 is 11 amino acids long. Per germline, CDR1 MNHEY and CDR2 SVGAGI. Trimming left V 5 bases short and J 12 bases short, with 11 bases between. The CDR3: CASSQDRTQFF. CDR3 in DNA: TGTGCCAGCAGTCAGGACAGAACGCAGTTCTTC.

This chain uses TRBV11-2 with TRBJ2-1; TRBD2 aligns across 12 bases. Germline CDR1 and CDR2: SGHAT and FQNNGV. This CDR3 spans 13 amino acids. J lost 13 bases, V lost 5 bases, and 6 bases had no gene match. The CDR3 DNA follows: TGTGCCAGCAGCCCCGGACTAGCGGGATACCAGTTCTTC. Residues: CASSPGLAGYQFF. Drawing the rest from reference TRBV11-2 and TRBJ2-1, the complete variable domain is EAGVAQSPRYKIIEKRQSVAFWCNPISGHATLYWYQQILGQGPKLLIQFQNNGVVDDSQLPKDRFSAERLKGVDSTLKIQPAKLEDSAVYLCASSPGLAGYQFFGPGTRLTVL.

This chain uses TRBV2 with TRBJ1-6; D not certain. This CDR3 has 19 residues. CDR1 and CDR2 from the germline V gene are SNHLY and FYNNEI. V was shortened by 2 bases and J by 0 bases, with 17 bases between the two germline ends. The CDR3 DNA is TGTGCCAGCAGTGAAAGAATAGCAGCGATCAGCTCCTATAATTCACCCCTCCACTTT. This gives the protein CASSERIAAISSYNSPLHF.

V usage is TRBV6-1 and J usage is TRBJ1-2; D is uncertain. V lost 3 bases to trimming and J lost 1 base, with 6 bases between them. CDR1 and CDR2 from the germline V gene are MNHNS and SASEGT. This CDR3 spans 13 amino acids. The CDR3 sequence is CASSEAGNYGYTF. For the CDR3, the DNA is TGTGCCAGCAGTGAGGCGGGTAACTATGGCTACACCTTC.

This rearrangement joins TRBV19 to TRBJ1-4; D is perhaps TRBD1 (5 bases). CDR1 and CDR2 from the germline V gene are LNHDA and SQIVND (reference sequence). This CDR3 spans 15 amino acids. V was shortened by 5 bases and J by 0 bases, with 10 bases between the two germline ends. CDR3: CASSWGDATNEKLFF. CDR3 bases: TGTGCCAGTAGTTGGGGGGATGCAACTAATGAAAAACTGTTTTTT.

V and J are TRBV5-6 and TRBJ1-2; tentatively, D is TRBD1 (6 bases). The CDR3 is 15 amino acids. V dropped 10 bases and J dropped 0 bases, with 19 bases sitting between them. The germline CDR1 and CDR2 sequences are SGHDT and YYEEEE. The CDR3 bases are TGTGCCCAACAGGGTTACAAGTTCTCTAACTATGGCTACACCTTC. Residues: CAQQGYKFSNYGYTF. The full variable domain, rest sourced from reference TRBV5-6 and TRBJ1-2, is DAGVTQSPTHLIKTRGQQVTLRCSPKSGHDTVSWYQQALGQGPQFIFQYYEEEERQRGNFPDRFSGHQFPNYSSELNVNALLLGDSALYLCAQQGYKFSNYGYTFGSGTRLTVV.

Only one count was recorded for this clone. The chain links TRBV7-9 to TRBJ1-2; D gene uncertain. This CDR3 has 20 residues. Germline-derived CDR1 and CDR2 are SEHNR and FQNEAQ (reference sequence). V gave up 5 bases and J gave up 0 bases, with 28 bases separating them. CDR3 protein: CASSSTVLTGGKRPNYGYTF. DNA of the CDR3: TGTGCCAGCAGCAGTACGGTATTGACGGGTGGGAAGCGGCCTAACTATGGCTACACCTTC.